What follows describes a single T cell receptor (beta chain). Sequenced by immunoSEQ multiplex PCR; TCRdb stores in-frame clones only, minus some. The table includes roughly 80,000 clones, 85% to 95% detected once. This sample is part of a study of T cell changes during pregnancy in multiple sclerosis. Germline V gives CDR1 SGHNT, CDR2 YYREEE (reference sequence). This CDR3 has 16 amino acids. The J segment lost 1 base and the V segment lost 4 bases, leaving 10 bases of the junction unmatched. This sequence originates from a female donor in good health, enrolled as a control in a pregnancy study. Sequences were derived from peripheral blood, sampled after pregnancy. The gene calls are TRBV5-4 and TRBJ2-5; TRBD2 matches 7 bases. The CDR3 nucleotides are TGTGCCAGCAGCGAAGAAGCGGGGCCAACCCAAGAGACCCAGTACTTC. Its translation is CASSEEAGPTQETQYF.